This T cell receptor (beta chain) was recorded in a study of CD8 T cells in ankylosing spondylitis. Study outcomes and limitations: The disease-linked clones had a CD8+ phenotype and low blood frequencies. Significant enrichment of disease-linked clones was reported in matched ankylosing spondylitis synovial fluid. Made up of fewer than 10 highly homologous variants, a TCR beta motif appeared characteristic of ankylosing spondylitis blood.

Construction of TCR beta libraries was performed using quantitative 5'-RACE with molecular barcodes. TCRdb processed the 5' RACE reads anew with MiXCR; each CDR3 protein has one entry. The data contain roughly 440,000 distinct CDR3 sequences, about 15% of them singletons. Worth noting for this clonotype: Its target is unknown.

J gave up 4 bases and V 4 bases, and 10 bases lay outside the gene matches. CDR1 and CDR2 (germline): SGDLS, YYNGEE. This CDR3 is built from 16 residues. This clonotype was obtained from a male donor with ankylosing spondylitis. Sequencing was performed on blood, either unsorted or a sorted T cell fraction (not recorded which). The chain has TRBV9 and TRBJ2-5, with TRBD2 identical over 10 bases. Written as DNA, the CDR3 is TGTGCCAGCAGCCCTCAGTTCAGGACTAGCGGAGAGACCCAGTACTTC. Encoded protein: CASSPQFRTSGETQYF.